What follows are 32 T cell receptor beta chains derived from one specimen sequenced in a study of cytomegalovirus exposure and HLA in healthy donors. Vbeta (60) and Jbeta (13) primers were used in the PCR. This table comes from immunoSEQ multiplex PCR, and its TCRdb copy is limited to in-frame clones, with some not included. The sample consists of some 78,000 clones, 80% of them appearing once. The sample consisted of PBMCs. The source is a woman in her forties or fifties in good health and CMV-seropositive.

Comment on this clone: Other DNA sequences from this sample encode an identical CDR3 as well. This chain links TRBV9 with TRBJ1-5, with a tentative D call TRBD1 (5 bases). Germline V gene lookup returns CDR1 SGDLS and CDR2 YYNGEE. This CDR3 is built from 15 residues. V was trimmed by 0 bases and J by 2 bases, leaving 9 bases between them. The CDR3 loop is CASSVEGAGNQPQHF. CDR3 nucleotides: TGTGCCAGCAGCGTAGAAGGGGCAGGCAATCAGCCCCAGCATTTT.

CDR3: CASSLAWDSRPGELFF. CDR3 DNA: TGTGCCAGCAGCTTAGCGTGGGACAGCCGACCCGGGGAGCTGTTTTTT. The chain recombines TRBV7-6 with TRBJ2-2; TRBD1 aligns across 7 bases. Trimming at V came to 0 bases and at J to 6 bases, leaving 7 bases not matched to a gene. CDR3 length equals 16 residues. Germline V lookup: CDR1 SGHVS, CDR2 FNYEAQ.

The chain uses TRBV5-1 and TRBJ2-3; the match to TRBD2 covers 7 bases. The CDR3 loop spans 15 amino acids. In germline, CDR1 is SGHRS, CDR2 YFSETQ. J gave up 3 bases and V 4 bases, and 8 bases lay outside the gene matches. The CDR3: CASSLPGAGTDTQYF. The CDR3, as DNA: TGCGCCAGCAGCCTACCGGGAGCGGGGACAGATACGCAGTATTTT.

This chain connects TRBV30 to TRBJ1-1; D is ambiguous. The CDR3 contains 11 residues. Per the germline V gene, CDR1 is GTSNPN and CDR2 is SVGIG (reference sequence). V was shortened by 4 bases and J by 12 bases, with 15 bases between the two germline ends. CDR3 amino acids: CAWKNLRVTFF. CDR3 nucleotide sequence: TGTGCCTGGAAAAACCTGAGGGTAACTTTCTTT. Full variable domain (remainder filled in from reference TRBV30 and TRBJ1-1): SQTIHQWPATLVQPVGSPLSLECTVEGTSNPNLYWYRQAAGRGLQLLFYSVGIGQISSEVPQNLSASRPQDRQFILSSKKLLLSDSGFYLCAWKNLRVTFFGQGTRLTVV.

The chain joins TRBV29-1 to TRBJ2-3, with TRBD2 matching 10 bases. V lost 5 bases and J lost 4; bases outside the gene matches: 3. The V gene's germline CDR1 is SQVTM and CDR2 ANQGSEA. This CDR3 comprises 13 residues. The CDR3, as DNA: TGCAGCGTTCCTAGCGGGAGCGCAGATACGCAGTATTTT. Encoded protein: CSVPSGSADTQYF.

This chain links TRBV19 with TRBJ1-1, with a weak D call TRBD1 (5 bases). CDR3 size: 16 residues. Between the trimmed V and J ends, which lost 2 bases and 1 base, there was a span of 14 bases. Per germline, CDR1 LNHDA and CDR2 SQIVND (reference sequence). In DNA, the CDR3 is TGTGCCAGTAGTATAAGTCACAGGCGAAGGAACACTGAAGCTTTCTTT. It is translated as CASSISHRRRNTEAFF.

This chain connects TRBV7-3 to TRBJ2-7; 9 bases line up with TRBD1. V lost 5 bases and J lost 0; bases outside the gene matches: 5. Germline assignment: CDR1 SGHTA and CDR2 FQGTGA. This CDR3 comprises 15 residues. CDR3 protein: CASSPGDRVSYEQYF. The CDR3 DNA follows: TGTGCCAGCAGCCCCGGGGACAGGGTCTCCTACGAGCAGTACTTC.

The gene calls are TRBV5-1 and TRBJ1-2, with 10 positions matching TRBD1. CDR3 length equals 14 residues. Germline lookup yields CDR1 SGHRS and CDR2 YFSETQ. Trimming at V came to 4 bases and at J to 6 bases, leaving 6 bases not matched to a gene. The CDR3 spells CASSGGQGVDGYTF. The CDR3 DNA sequence: TGCGCCAGCAGCGGCGGACAGGGGGTGGATGGCTACACCTTC. Filled out from reference TRBV5-1 and TRBJ1-2, the complete variable domain reads KAGVTQTPRYLIKTRGQQVTLSCSPISGHRSVSWYQQTPGQGLQFLFEYFSETQRNKGNFPGRFSGRQFSNSRSEMNVSTLELGDSALYLCASSGGQGVDGYTFGSGTRLTVV.

The V call is TRBV11-3, the J call TRBJ2-7; 8 nucleotides line up with TRBD1. This CDR3 comprises 13 residues. V was clipped by 6 bases and J by 5 bases; unmatched bases: 6. CDR1 and CDR2 from the germline V gene are SGHNT and YENEEA. CDR3 bases: TGTGCCAGCAGTTTTCGGACAGGGAACGAGCAGTACGTC. Translating gives CASSFRTGNEQYV.

The chain links TRBV27 to TRBJ1-1; a possible D gene is TRBD1 (6 bases). The CDR3 is 13 residues long. Deletions cut 7 bases from V and 3 bases from J, with 12 bases between. Germline V CDR1 and CDR2: MNHEY, SMNVEV (reference sequence). CDR3 DNA: TGTGCCAGCAAGGACAGTATGGACACTGAAGCTTTCTTT. Residues: CASKDSMDTEAFF.

V and J are TRBV19 and TRBJ2-7; D is unclear. The length of the CDR3 is 14 residues. Looked up from germline, CDR1 is LNHDA and CDR2 is SQIVND (reference sequence). V gave up 2 bases and J gave up 3 bases, with 11 bases separating them. CDR3 protein: CASSISWSHYEQYF. CDR3 nucleotides: TGTGCCAGTAGTATAAGCTGGTCCCACTACGAGCAGTACTTC.

This clone was picked up one time. The chain carries TRBV6-1 and TRBJ1-5; TRBD1 is a possible D gene (6 bases). The CDR3 runs to 13 residues. Germline V CDR1 and CDR2: MNHNS, SASEGT. The germline V and J ends were trimmed by 5 bases and 7 bases, with 12 bases remaining between them. In nucleotides, the CDR3 is TGTGCCAGCAGTATCCGGACAGTCCAGCCCCAGCATTTT. Its translation is CASSIRTVQPQHF.

This clone was seen a handful of times. This sequence joins TRBV2 and TRBJ1-1; TRBD1 might be the D (5 bases). From germline, CDR1 is SNHLY and CDR2 FYNNEI. The CDR3 is 13 amino acids. Trimming left V 6 bases short and J 6 bases short, with 14 bases between. The CDR3 bases are TGTGCCAGCAGCCTACGGGGGGACGCTGAAGCTTTCTTT. Translated: CASSLRGDAEAFF.

V gene TRBV7-8 combines with J gene TRBJ1-1, with D tentatively TRBD1 (5 bases). The germline V and J ends were trimmed by 5 bases and 2 bases, with 15 bases remaining between them. CDR1 and CDR2 from the germline V gene are SGHVS and FQNEAQ. This CDR3 contains 15 residues. CDR3 in DNA: TGTGCCAGCAGCCAACAGGCTTGGGCTAACACTGAAGCTTTCTTT. Residues: CASSQQAWANTEAFF.

The rearrangement links TRBV19 to TRBJ1-2, with D possibly being TRBD1 (6 bases). V was cut by 5 bases and J by 4 bases, with 11 bases left in between. This CDR3 has 13 amino acids. Germline V gene lookup returns CDR1 LNHDA and CDR2 SQIVND (reference sequence). CDR3: CASSAGQFYGYTF. CDR3 nucleotides: TGTGCCAGTAGTGCTGGACAGTTCTATGGCTACACCTTC.

The chain joins TRBV11-3 to TRBJ2-1, with TRBD2 matching 9 bases. Germline values: CDR1 SGHNT, CDR2 YENEEA. CDR3 length equals 15 residues. With V trimmed by 1 base and J by 10 bases, 8 bases remained unmatched. The chain's CDR3 is CASSLVAGGLAEQFF. CDR3 DNA: TGTGCCAGCAGCTTAGTGGCGGGCGGACTAGCGGAGCAGTTCTTC.

This clone was seen a single time. V usage is TRBV7-3 and J usage is TRBJ2-2, with a possible D match to TRBD2 (5 bases). Germline V gene lookup returns CDR1 SGHTA and CDR2 FQGTGA. Deletions cut 1 base from V and 3 bases from J, with 9 bases between. There are 15 residues in the CDR3. In DNA, the CDR3 is TGTGCCAGCAGCTTAAACGCGGGTCACACCGGGGAGCTGTTTTTT. Protein: CASSLNAGHTGELFF.

V is TRBV19 and J is TRBJ2-1; a weak D match, TRBD2 (6 bases). Germline lookup yields CDR1 LNHDA and CDR2 SQIVND (reference sequence). Trimming stripped 0 bases from V and 7 bases from J, with 22 bases between. The CDR3 is 18 residues long. For the CDR3, the DNA is TGTGCCAGTAGTATAGATCAGGCTAGCGCTTTGTGGAGAAATGAGCAGTTCTTC. This translates into CASSIDQASALWRNEQFF.

The sample holds one count of this clone. The rearrangement uses TRBV6-4 and TRBJ2-1; 11 bases are a match to TRBD2. CDR3 length: 15 amino acids. Germline V gene lookup returns CDR1 MRHNA and CDR2 SNTAGT. The V and J ends lost 6 bases and 3 bases, in that order; junction bases with no gene match: 4. This CDR3 is CASSPGTSGYNEQFF. CDR3 bases: TGTGCCAGCAGCCCCGGGACTAGCGGCTACAATGAGCAGTTCTTC.

The gene calls are TRBV9 and TRBJ2-1, with 8 bases that match TRBD2. The ends lost 3 bases at V and 9 bases at J; junction bases unmatched: 11. CDR3 length equals 15 residues. Germline values: CDR1 SGDLS, CDR2 YYNGEE. CDR3 sequence reads: CASSAPGLGSGEQFF. The CDR3 region has the DNA TGTGCCAGCAGCGCCCCGGGACTAGGATCGGGTGAGCAGTTCTTC.

This chain uses TRBV7-2 with TRBJ1-2; D remains unclear. V lost 0 bases to trimming and J lost 4 bases, with 6 bases between them. The CDR3 covers 13 residues. Per germline, CDR1 SGHTA and CDR2 FQGNSA. In DNA form, the CDR3 reads TGTGCCAGCAGCTTAGCAGTCAGCTATGGCTACACCTTC. Translated, it gives CASSLAVSYGYTF.

The chain has TRBV12-5 and TRBJ1-3; D may be TRBD1 (5 bases). This CDR3 contains 16 residues. Trimming removed 6 bases from V and 4 bases from J, with 19 bases in between. The V gene's germline CDR1 is LGHNT and CDR2 FRNRAP. Here the CDR3 reads CASGTGTPQEGNTIYF. DNA for the CDR3: TGTGCTAGTGGCACCGGGACTCCACAAGAGGGAAACACCATATATTTT.

There are many counts of this clone. The V call is TRBV19, the J call TRBJ1-6; D perhaps matches TRBD1 (5 bases). The CDR3 extends over 13 amino acids. The germline V gene encodes CDR1 LNHDA and CDR2 SQIVND (reference sequence). The V and J ends lost 6 bases and 10 bases respectively, with 13 bases between them. The CDR3 DNA follows: TGTGCCAGTAGCCTAGGGGCCGGATCACCCCTCCACTTT. Protein sequence: CASSLGAGSPLHF.

The chain is built from TRBV4-1 and TRBJ2-5; tentatively, D is TRBD2 (5 bases). Germline V gene lookup returns CDR1 MGHRA and CDR2 YSYEKL. The CDR3 loop spans 14 amino acids. V was cut by 1 base and J by 0 bases, with 6 bases left in between. The CDR3 spells CASSQGEYQETQYF. As DNA, the CDR3 is TGCGCCAGCAGCCAAGGGGAGTACCAAGAGACCCAGTACTTC.

This clone was found a few times. The CDR3 spells CSVGTGGPQYF. DNA for the CDR3: TGCAGCGTAGGAACAGGGGGTCCGCAGTATTTT. This chain uses TRBV29-1 with TRBJ2-3, with TRBD1 matching over 8 bases. V lost 6 bases to trimming and J lost 10 bases; unmatched junction nucleotides: 6. The CDR3 consists of 11 residues. CDR1 and CDR2 (germline): SQVTM, ANQGSEA.

The V gene is TRBV5-1, the J gene TRBJ2-7; D is undetermined. The CDR3 is made up of 13 amino acids. Germline loops: CDR1 SGHRS, CDR2 YFSETQ. V was trimmed by 0 bases and J by 3 bases, leaving 7 bases between them. As DNA, the CDR3 is TGCGCCAGCAGCTTGGCCCACAACTACGAGCAGTACTTC. It codes for CASSLAHNYEQYF.

The chain couples TRBV11-2 to TRBJ1-5, with 7 bases that match TRBD1. The CDR3 is 15 residues long. Germline lookup yields CDR1 SGHAT and CDR2 FQNNGV. V dropped 4 bases and J dropped 4; count of bases not matched to a gene: 7. In nucleotides, the CDR3 is TGTGCCAGCAGCTCACAGGGGAACTTAAATCAGCCCCAGCATTTT. It translates to CASSSQGNLNQPQHF. Full variable domain (missing parts from reference TRBV11-2 and TRBJ1-5): EAGVAQSPRYKIIEKRQSVAFWCNPISGHATLYWYQQILGQGPKLLIQFQNNGVVDDSQLPKDRFSAERLKGVDSTLKIQPAKLEDSAVYLCASSSQGNLNQPQHFGDGTRLSIL.

The chain recombines TRBV5-1 with TRBJ1-1; 7 bases line up with TRBD1. Unmatched junction bases numbered 7, after V lost 3 bases and J lost 2 bases. Germline CDR1 SGHRS, CDR2 YFSETQ. The length of the CDR3 is 15 residues. CDR3 in amino acids: CASSSGRDSNTEAFF. CDR3 coding DNA: TGCGCCAGCAGCTCCGGAAGGGACAGCAACACTGAAGCTTTCTTT.

V usage is TRBV5-8 and J usage is TRBJ1-2; 10 nucleotides agree with TRBD1. The ends lost 6 bases at V and 8 bases at J; junction bases unmatched: 19. CDR1 and CDR2 (germline): SGHTS, YDEGEE. This CDR3 contains 17 residues. The CDR3 loop is CASISGRDRGLGEGYTF. As DNA, the CDR3 is TGTGCCAGCATCTCGGGCCGGGACAGGGGTCTCGGTGAGGGCTACACCTTC.

The chain carries TRBV19 and TRBJ1-2, with D hard to call. Germline-derived CDR1 and CDR2 are LNHDA and SQIVND (reference sequence). CDR3 length: 12 amino acids. Deletions cut 1 base from V and 10 bases from J, with 10 bases between. For the CDR3, the DNA is TGTGCCAGTAGTATAGGAGGACTCGACTACACCTTC. Translated, it gives CASSIGGLDYTF.

This chain connects TRBV5-4 to TRBJ2-3; tentative D call: TRBD1 (5 bases). With 5 bases removed from V and 2 bases from J, the gap between germline ends came to 9 bases. The germline V gene encodes CDR1 SGHNT and CDR2 YYREEE (reference sequence). The CDR3 runs 13 residues. The DNA of the CDR3 is TGTGCCAGCAGTGGACAACACACAGATACGCAGTATTTT. Translating gives CASSGQHTDTQYF. Based on the CDR3 plus reference TRBV5-4 and TRBJ2-3, the full variable domain is ETGVTQSPTHLIKTRGQQVTLRCSSQSGHNTVSWYQQALGQGPQFIFQYYREEENGRGNFPPRFSGLQFPNYSSELNVNALELDDSALYLCASSGQHTDTQYFGPGTRLTVL.

This clone was picked up a small number of times. The genes are TRBV9 and TRBJ1-1, with unresolved D. Trimming pared 0 bases from V and 4 bases from J, leaving 10 bases between. The V gene's germline CDR1 is SGDLS and CDR2 YYNGEE. The CDR3 extends over 14 amino acids. CDR3 protein: CASSVVPGSTEAFF. The CDR3 bases are TGTGCCAGCAGCGTAGTCCCGGGGAGCACTGAAGCTTTCTTT.